This T cell receptor (beta chain) was obtained from a study of molecular identifiers for immune sequencing clone quantification. Naive CD8 T cells were sorted as CD8+CD4-CCR7+CD45RA+. Germline CDR1 GTSNPN, CDR2 SVGIG (reference sequence). V lost 4 bases to trimming and J lost 0 bases, with 6 bases between them. This CDR3 is 12 amino acids long. TCRdb analysed the PCR reads with MiXCR anew, one entry per CDR3 protein. The repertoire includes under 800,000 distinct CDR3 sequences, less than 30% of them detected once, and about 0.84% sits in the top ten. Study-wide points: Identical TCR molecules can share a barcode, and this sharing could underestimate highly expanded clone sizes. Around 940,000 naive cells reportedly did not prevent detection of spiked Jurkat TCR RNA from one cell. Clones carrying above 20 RNA copies accounted for over 98% of effector molecules, under 1% in naive cells.

This clonotype was observed a handful of times. Its antigen is unknown. Sequencing input: naive CD8+ T cells from blood, with Jurkat cell RNA spiked in. Subset of the sample: FACS-sorted CD8+CD4-CCR7+CD45RA+ naive T cells. The chain recombines TRBV30 with TRBJ1-1, with no clear D. This clonotype was sampled from a human donor in good health. Some libraries in this study had Jurkat cell RNA spiked in. Here the CDR3 DNA reads TGTGCCTGGACCACGGTGAACACTGAAGCTTTCTTT. It is translated as CAWTTVNTEAFF.